A selection of T cell receptor beta chains follows, all from one sample in a study of blood T cell repertoires in COVID-19. Method: immunoSEQ multiplex PCR; TCRdb's copy keeps in-frame clones and lacks some. The data contain about 100,000 clones, about 92% of them singletons. Sequencing was performed on peripheral blood. These receptors were collected from a young man with COVID-19, enrolled during active disease. Both conserved end residues are part of each CDR3. The D gene is left open where the match is weak. The size of a clone is reported for some rows only, either as once, few or many, or as a class for expanded clones.

v_call: TRBV19
d_call: .
j_call: TRBJ1-5
clone_size: once
cdr3_aa: CASSIGRGHSNQPQHF
cdr3_nt: TGTGCCAGTAGTATAGGAAGGGGACATAGCAATCAGCCCCAGCATTTT

v_call: TRBV12-5
d_call: .
j_call: TRBJ2-1
clone_size: few
cdr3_aa: CASGYSVHEQFF
cdr3_nt: TGTGCTAGTGGTTATAGTGTCCATGAGCAGTTCTTC

v_call: TRBV2
d_call: TRBD1
j_call: TRBJ1-5
clone_size: .
cdr3_aa: CASALTSGGGQPQHF
cdr3_nt: TGTGCCAGCGCCTTAACCTCAGGGGGCGGACAGCCCCAGCATTTT

v_call: TRBV28
d_call: TRBD2
j_call: TRBJ2-1
clone_size: once
cdr3_aa: CASSLPIAGGTSYNEQFF
cdr3_nt: TGTGCCAGCAGTTTACCGATAGCGGGAGGGACCTCCTACAATGAGCAGTTCTTC

v_call: TRBV4-1
d_call: .
j_call: TRBJ2-7
clone_size: .
cdr3_aa: CASSQDRWRASSYEQYF
cdr3_nt: TGCGCCAGCAGCCAAGATAGATGGCGGGCGAGCTCCTACGAGCAGTACTTC

v_call: TRBV5-6
d_call: .
j_call: TRBJ2-3
clone_size: .
cdr3_aa: CASSLHRVVADTQYF
cdr3_nt: TGTGCCAGCAGCTTACACAGGGTGGTCGCAGATACGCAGTATTTT

v_call: TRBV5-1
d_call: TRBD2
j_call: TRBJ2-1
clone_size: .
cdr3_aa: CASSLLAGGYNEQFF
cdr3_nt: TGCGCCAGCAGCTTACTAGCGGGAGGGTACAATGAGCAGTTCTTC

v_call: TRBV12-3/TRBV12-4
d_call: .
j_call: TRBJ2-1
clone_size: .
cdr3_aa: CASSLVVRYQQFF
cdr3_nt: TGTGCCAGCAGTTTAGTGGTTCGGTATCAGCAGTTCTTC

v_call: TRBV19
d_call: TRBD2
j_call: TRBJ2-1
clone_size: few
cdr3_aa: CASSIEAGSIAGVVDEQFF
cdr3_nt: TGTGCCAGTAGTATTGAGGCAGGGAGTATCGCGGGAGTGGTAGATGAGCAGTTCTTC

v_call: TRBV6-2/TRBV6-3
d_call: TRBD2
j_call: TRBJ2-3
clone_size: .
cdr3_aa: CASSYSQREITDTQYF
cdr3_nt: TGTGCCAGCAGTTACTCTCAGCGGGAGATAACAGATACGCAGTATTTT

v_call: TRBV6-2/TRBV6-3
d_call: TRBD1
j_call: TRBJ2-1
clone_size: .
cdr3_aa: CASSWLPGTAYNEQFF
cdr3_nt: TGTGCCAGCAGTTGGCTTCCTGGGACAGCCTACAATGAGCAGTTCTTC

v_call: TRBV28
d_call: .
j_call: TRBJ2-7
clone_size: .
cdr3_aa: CASSFSLYEQYF
cdr3_nt: TGTGCCAGCAGTTTTTCCCTCTACGAGCAGTACTTC

v_call: TRBV29-1
d_call: .
j_call: TRBJ2-1
clone_size: .
cdr3_aa: CSAGNGVYNEQFF
cdr3_nt: TGCAGCGCCGGGAATGGGGTTTACAATGAGCAGTTCTTC

v_call: TRBV9
d_call: TRBD1
j_call: TRBJ1-1
clone_size: few
cdr3_aa: CASSGGGHTEAFF
cdr3_nt: TGTGCCAGCAGCGGAGGGGGCCATACTGAAGCTTTCTTT

v_call: TRBV4-1
d_call: .
j_call: TRBJ2-1
clone_size: .
cdr3_aa: CASSHLQDNEQFF
cdr3_nt: TGCGCCAGCAGCCACTTACAGGACAATGAGCAGTTCTTC

v_call: TRBV30
d_call: .
j_call: TRBJ1-1
clone_size: .
cdr3_aa: CAWTLRQSTEAFF
cdr3_nt: TGTGCCTGGACCCTAAGACAGAGCACTGAAGCTTTCTTT

v_call: TRBV25-1
d_call: TRBD1
j_call: TRBJ1-1
clone_size: .
cdr3_aa: CASRGQGITEAFF
cdr3_nt: TGTGCCAGCAGAGGACAGGGGATAACTGAAGCTTTCTTT

v_call: TRBV7-6
d_call: TRBD2
j_call: TRBJ2-1
clone_size: .
cdr3_aa: CASSLAGGGNEQFF
cdr3_nt: TGTGCCAGCAGCTTAGCGGGGGGGGGCAATGAGCAGTTCTTC

v_call: TRBV15
d_call: TRBD2
j_call: TRBJ2-7
clone_size: .
cdr3_aa: CATSRDLGTRGRVYEQYF
cdr3_nt: TGTGCCACCAGCAGAGATTTGGGGACTAGGGGGAGAGTGTACGAGCAGTACTTC

v_call: TRBV6-2/TRBV6-3
d_call: .
j_call: TRBJ1-5
clone_size: few
cdr3_aa: CASSPAGPSNQPQHF
cdr3_nt: TGTGCCAGCAGCCCCGCGGGGCCCAGCAATCAGCCCCAGCATTTT

v_call: TRBV7-9
d_call: .
j_call: TRBJ1-3
clone_size: .
cdr3_aa: CASSVISGNTIYF
cdr3_nt: TGTGCCAGCAGCGTAATCTCGGGAAACACCATATATTTT

v_call: TRBV19
d_call: TRBD2
j_call: TRBJ2-1
clone_size: .
cdr3_aa: CASSISGSANEQFF
cdr3_nt: TGTGCCAGTAGTATAAGCGGGAGCGCGAATGAGCAGTTCTTC

v_call: TRBV27
d_call: .
j_call: TRBJ2-1
clone_size: .
cdr3_aa: CASSLNGYNEQFF
cdr3_nt: TGTGCCAGCAGTTTAAACGGCTACAATGAGCAGTTCTTC

v_call: TRBV28
d_call: .
j_call: TRBJ1-2
clone_size: .
cdr3_aa: CASSPPGEGDYGYTF
cdr3_nt: TGTGCCAGCAGTCCCCCTGGGGAGGGCGACTATGGCTACACCTTC

v_call: TRBV10-3
d_call: .
j_call: TRBJ2-1
clone_size: .
cdr3_aa: CAISETVAGGAFF
cdr3_nt: .

v_call: TRBV19
d_call: .
j_call: TRBJ2-2
clone_size: .
cdr3_aa: CASSGGTTGELFF
cdr3_nt: TGTGCCAGTAGTGGGGGGACCACCGGGGAGCTGTTTTTT

v_call: TRBV6-5
d_call: .
j_call: TRBJ2-7
clone_size: .
cdr3_aa: CASSYSTGNYEQYF
cdr3_nt: TGTGCCAGCAGTTACAGTACGGGAAACTACGAGCAGTACTTC

v_call: TRBV19
d_call: .
j_call: TRBJ1-1
clone_size: .
cdr3_aa: CASTISQFMNTEAFF
cdr3_nt: TGTGCCAGTACCATTTCACAGTTCATGAACACTGAAGCTTTCTTT

v_call: TRBV9
d_call: .
j_call: TRBJ2-1
clone_size: .
cdr3_aa: CASSVGLAMGEQFF
cdr3_nt: TGTGCCAGCAGCGTAGGGCTAGCGATGGGTGAGCAGTTCTTC

v_call: TRBV7-3
d_call: .
j_call: TRBJ2-7
clone_size: .
cdr3_aa: CASSLNPVQNSYEQYF
cdr3_nt: TGTGCCAGCAGCTTAAATCCAGTCCAGAACTCCTACGAGCAGTACTTC

v_call: TRBV27
d_call: TRBD1
j_call: TRBJ2-3
clone_size: .
cdr3_aa: CASSLSRTGSSDTQYF
cdr3_nt: TGTGCCAGCAGTTTATCGAGGACAGGGTCGTCCGATACGCAGTATTTT

v_call: TRBV11-3
d_call: TRBD2
j_call: TRBJ2-1
clone_size: .
cdr3_aa: CASSPAGLAGRGEQFF
cdr3_nt: TGTGCCAGCAGCCCGGCGGGACTAGCGGGAAGGGGTGAGCAGTTCTTC

v_call: TRBV24-1
d_call: .
j_call: TRBJ2-7
clone_size: .
cdr3_aa: CATSDRSSYEQYF
cdr3_nt: TGTGCCACCAGTGACCGGAGCTCCTACGAGCAGTACTTC